These 25 T cell receptor beta chains share one sample of origin, sequenced in a study of shared clonotypes between healthy human individuals. Libraries were prepared by immunoSEQ multiplex PCR; TCRdb keeps only in-frame clonotypes and omits some of them. The top ten clones hold 0.39% of a sample with some 2.3 million clones, over 85% of them seen once. Sample: naive CD4+ T cells from PBMCs. Subset indicated: CD45RA+ positively selected. These receptors came from a young man in good health. Some clones in this sample may be carry-over from other donors' samples.

The chain recombines TRBV23-1 with TRBJ1-1; D uncertain. TRBV23-1 is annotated as an ORF whose role is uncertain. The CDR3 length is 12 residues. Trimming took 11 bases from V and 0 from J, leaving 10 bases between them. The CDR3 DNA sequence: TGCGCCGTAGCTGGCGTGAACACTGAAGCTTTCTTT. This translates into CAVAGVNTEAFF.

The V call is TRBV9, the J call TRBJ2-5; D is undetermined. Trimming pared 0 bases from V and 5 bases from J, leaving 8 bases between. Germline CDR1 reads SGDLS; CDR2 reads YYNGEE. The CDR3 totals 13 residues. The DNA for the CDR3 is TGTGCCAGCAGCGTAGAGAAAGAGGAGACCCAGTACTTC. Translated: CASSVEKEETQYF.

This clone has a single count. The V call is TRBV5-4, the J call TRBJ2-1; perhaps TRBD2 as D (6 bases). CDR3 length: 16 amino acids. Trimming shortened V by 0 bases and J by 2 bases, and 12 bases separated the two germline ends. Germline assignment: CDR1 SGHNT and CDR2 YYREEE (reference sequence). The CDR3 loop reads CASSLGGREPYNEQFF. CDR3 nucleotide sequence: TGTGCCAGCAGCTTGGGCGGACGGGAGCCCTACAATGAGCAGTTCTTC.

The rearrangement joins TRBV6-5 to TRBJ2-7; 8 positions match TRBD1. Looked up from germline, CDR1 is MNHEY and CDR2 is SVGAGI. V was clipped by 6 bases and J by 1 base; unmatched bases: 5. The CDR3 is 14 amino acids. The CDR3 DNA reads as TGTGCCAGCAGCAAGTGGGACAGGTCCTACGAGCAGTACTTC. Translating gives CASSKWDRSYEQYF.

The J gene is TRBJ1-2, the V gene TRBV5-1; 9 positions agree with TRBD1. The germline V gene has CDR1 SGHRS and CDR2 YFSETQ. The CDR3 loop spans 14 amino acids. After removal of 0 bases from V and 6 bases from J, the junction contained 3 bases not matched to a gene. The CDR3 sequence: CASSLETGGHGYTF. CDR3 in DNA: TGCGCCAGCAGCTTGGAAACAGGGGGCCATGGCTACACCTTC.

The rearrangement links TRBV6-5 to TRBJ2-7; D is possibly TRBD1 (6 bases). Germline CDR1 MNHEY, CDR2 SVGAGI. The V and J ends lost 4 bases and 4 bases respectively, with 14 bases between them. This CDR3 contains 14 residues. The CDR3: CASSFLSTGYEQYF. CDR3 nucleotides: TGTGCCAGCAGTTTTTTATCCACAGGGTACGAGCAGTACTTC.

The V call is TRBV4-2, the J call TRBJ2-6; D gene ambiguous. The CDR3 is 20 amino acids. Germline V lookup: CDR1 LGHNA, CDR2 YNFKEQ. Between the trimmed V and J ends, which lost 0 bases and 0 bases, there was a span of 18 bases. The CDR3 nucleotides read TGTGCCAGCAGCCAAGAGGCTAGGAGCGTACTGTACTCTGGGGCCAACGTCCTGACTTTC. Amino acids: CASSQEARSVLYSGANVLTF.

The rearrangement links TRBV28 to TRBJ1-5; no definite D call. V lost 2 bases and J lost 9, with 14 bases in between. The CDR3 sequence is 14 residues long. The germline V gene has CDR1 MDHEN and CDR2 SYDVKM. The CDR3 DNA follows: TGTGCCAGCAGTTTAGACGCCTTAGTCAGGCCCCAGCATTTT. Translating gives CASSLDALVRPQHF.

This chain uses TRBV18 with TRBJ2-1; D is unclear. The V end was cut by 3 bases, the J end by 3 bases, with 9 bases between. Germline V lookup: CDR1 KGHSH, CDR2 LQKENI. This CDR3 has 14 amino acids. Here the CDR3 reads CASSPSVGYNEQFF. The CDR3 bases are TGTGCCAGCTCACCTTCGGTCGGCTACAATGAGCAGTTCTTC.

This chain uses TRBV10-3 with TRBJ2-7, with 9 positions matching TRBD1. J gave up 3 bases and V 4 bases, and 4 bases lay outside the gene matches. Germline CDR1 reads ENHRY; CDR2 reads SYGVKD. This CDR3 region has 14 residues. CDR3: CAISGQGQGYEQYF. CDR3 in DNA: TGTGCCATCAGTGGACAGGGACAGGGCTACGAGCAGTACTTC.

This chain links TRBV7-9 with TRBJ2-2, with 14 bases lining up with TRBD2. Germline CDR1 SEHNR, CDR2 FQNEAQ (reference sequence). The CDR3 spans 15 residues. The V segment lost 8 bases and the J segment 3 bases; nucleotides outside the gene matches: 2. CDR3 coding DNA: TGTGCCAGCGCGGGACTAGCGGGAGACACCGGGGAGCTGTTTTTT. This translates into CASAGLAGDTGELFF.

Many counts were recorded for this clone. Within the sample, other DNA sequences also encode this same CDR3. The genes are TRBV18 and TRBJ2-3, with D hard to call. The V end was cut by 3 bases, the J end by 0 bases, with 1 base between. This CDR3 contains 12 residues. Germline values: CDR1 KGHSH, CDR2 LQKENI. The chain's CDR3 is CASSPSTDTQYF. CDR3 nucleotide sequence: TGTGCCAGCTCACCTAGCACAGATACGCAGTATTTT.

The gene calls are TRBV2 and TRBJ2-5; no clear D gene. Trimming took off 4 bases at V and 5 bases at J, with 8 bases between the two ends. The CDR3 is 12 residues long. Per the germline V gene, CDR1 is SNHLY and CDR2 is FYNNEI. The CDR3 nucleotides are TGTGCCAGCAGTGGGGGAACCGAGACCCAGTACTTC. Its protein product is CASSGGTETQYF.

V is TRBV28 and J is TRBJ2-7; D is ambiguous. V lost 7 bases and J lost 0, with 13 bases in between. The CDR3 contains 14 residues. Germline V gene data show CDR1 as MDHEN and CDR2 as SYDVKM. The CDR3 nucleotides read TGTGCCAGCAATCACCTGAAAGGCTCCTACGAGCAGTACTTC. This codes for CASNHLKGSYEQYF.

A remark on this clone: The sample carries other DNA sequences with the same CDR3. V is TRBV5-8 and J is TRBJ2-1; possible D gene TRBD1, 6 bases. Trimming removed 4 bases from V and 0 bases from J, with 11 bases in between. Germline V gives CDR1 SGHTS, CDR2 YDEGEE. The CDR3 consists of 15 residues. CDR3 sequence (DNA): TGTGCCAGCAGCCTCAGGGGTAGCTCCTACAATGAGCAGTTCTTC. Translation gives CASSLRGSSYNEQFF.

V gene TRBV5-5 combines with J gene TRBJ2-3; D uncertain. V shed 0 bases and J shed 2 bases, with 7 bases lying between them. CDR1 is SGHKS, CDR2 YYEKEE, per germline (reference sequence). The CDR3 covers 14 residues. The CDR3 bases are TGTGCCAGCAGCTTGGTGTTAGTCACAGATACGCAGTATTTT. This encodes CASSLVLVTDTQYF.

The chain employs TRBV7-3 and TRBJ2-7; tentative D call: TRBD2 (5 bases). The CDR3 totals 14 residues. CDR1 and CDR2 from the germline V gene are SGHTA and FQGTGA. V dropped 0 bases and J dropped 7 bases, with 13 bases sitting between them. The CDR3 spells CASSLTPGVKEQYF. For the CDR3, the DNA is TGTGCCAGCAGCTTAACCCCCGGGGTTAAGGAGCAGTACTTC.

This clone showed up just a few times. The chain uses TRBV7-9 and TRBJ1-1, with a weak D call TRBD1 (5 bases). This CDR3 comprises 13 residues. V was clipped by 4 bases and J by 0 bases, with 6 bases between them. The germline gives CDR1 SEHNR, CDR2 FQNEAQ (reference sequence). CDR3 residues: CASSSTVNTEAFF. In nucleotides, the CDR3 is TGTGCCAGCAGCTCGACAGTGAACACTGAAGCTTTCTTT.

A note on this clone: Other DNA sequences within the sample encode an identical CDR3. The chain carries TRBV5-1 and TRBJ1-1, with TRBD1 identical over 10 bases. V lost 4 bases, J lost 5 bases, and 5 bases stayed unmatched. There are 14 residues in the CDR3. The germline V gene has CDR1 SGHRS and CDR2 YFSETQ. CDR3 sequence (DNA): TGCGCCAGCAGCACCGGACAGGGGGTGACTGAAGCTTTCTTT. Protein product: CASSTGQGVTEAFF.

The V gene is TRBV28, the J gene TRBJ2-3, with D possibly TRBD2 on 6 matching bases. The CDR3 is 14 amino acids. Germline V lookup: CDR1 MDHEN, CDR2 SYDVKM. V lost 10 bases, J lost 4 bases, and 18 bases lay in between. In DNA, the CDR3 is TGTGCCACGTTGGAGGGGACCCGGGCAGATACGCAGTATTTT. Its translation is CATLEGTRADTQYF.

About this clone itself: The CDR3 end shows no conserved phenylalanine or tryptophan, and so a read error is likely. The DNA is left out, because the CDR3 cannot be placed on it with certainty; the CDR3 is given as TCRdb lists it. This chain links TRBV4-1 with TRBJ1-1; the table's D call, TRBD1, was not checked against the DNA. Germline V gene data show CDR1 as MGHRA and CDR2 as YSYEKL. The length of the CDR3 is 10 amino acids, counting both ends. Here the CDR3 reads CASSHNRVSG.

V and J are TRBV6-4 and TRBJ2-3; D remains ambiguous. Germline assignment: CDR1 MRHNA and CDR2 SNTAGT. The CDR3 runs to 13 residues. Between the trimmed V and J ends, which lost 6 bases and 4 bases, there was a span of 11 bases. CDR3 DNA sequence: TGTGCCAGCAGCCTTCGCCCCTCAGATACGCAGTATTTT. Encoded protein: CASSLRPSDTQYF.

V usage is TRBV4-3 and J usage is TRBJ1-1; a possible D gene is TRBD1 (6 bases). V was cut by 3 bases and J by 2 bases, with 10 bases left in between. The germline gives CDR1 LGHNA, CDR2 YSLEER. This CDR3 has 14 amino acids. The CDR3 loop reads CASSQEDSNTEAFF. CDR3 in DNA: TGCGCCAGCAGCCAGGAGGACAGCAACACTGAAGCTTTCTTT.

Concerning this clone: Other DNA sequences in the same sample also yield this CDR3. The V and J genes are TRBV9 and TRBJ1-1; D is undetermined. Trimming removed 0 bases at V and 0 bases at J, with 12 bases between. This CDR3 has 16 amino acids. Germline loops: CDR1 SGDLS, CDR2 YYNGEE. CDR3 amino acids: CASSVGVGLLNTEAFF. The DNA for the CDR3 is TGTGCCAGCAGCGTAGGGGTAGGACTTCTGAACACTGAAGCTTTCTTT.

This clone showed up just a few times. This chain joins TRBV5-1 and TRBJ1-1, with TRBD1 matching over 8 bases. Per germline, CDR1 SGHRS and CDR2 YFSETQ. Trimming cost V 4 bases and J 3 bases; bases outside gene matches: 8. The CDR3 contains 15 residues. The CDR3 spells CASSLLPGQDTEAFF. The CDR3, as DNA: TGCGCCAGCAGCCTACTCCCGGGACAGGACACTGAAGCTTTCTTT. Based on the CDR3 plus reference TRBV5-1 and TRBJ1-1, the full variable domain is KAGVTQTPRYLIKTRGQQVTLSCSPISGHRSVSWYQQTPGQGLQFLFEYFSETQRNKGNFPGRFSGRQFSNSRSEMNVSTLELGDSALYLCASSLLPGQDTEAFFGQGTRLTVV.